These 6 T cell receptor beta chains came from one sample sequenced in a study of identical twins. One entry per CDR3 protein, called by TCRdb with MiXCR from the 5' RACE reads. This table holds 400,000 to 500,000 distinct CDR3 sequences, around 18% found once. The material sequenced was naive T cells sorted from blood. These receptors were obtained from a middle-aged man in good health.

The table lists this clonotype with a few counts. CDR3 coding DNA: TGTGCCAGCAGTTACTCACCGGGGACCGACTATGGCTACACCTTC. This translates into CASSYSPGTDYGYTF. The rearrangement uses TRBV6-5 and TRBJ1-2, with D perhaps matching TRBD1 (5 bases). Germline V lookup: CDR1 MNHEY, CDR2 SVGAGI. The V end lost 0 bases, the J end lost 3 bases, and 11 bases lay between the germline ends. The CDR3 is made up of 15 amino acids.

This clonotype was counted between two and nine times. V gene TRBV6-1 combines with J gene TRBJ2-2, with D perhaps matching TRBD1 or TRBD2 (5 bases each). Looked up from germline, CDR1 is MNHNS and CDR2 is SASEGT. The CDR3 length is 15 residues. V shed 6 bases and J shed 7 bases, with 18 bases lying between them. In DNA, the CDR3 is TGTGCCAGCAGCCCCTGGGACGGAAGTGGCGGGGAGCTGTTTTTT. Translated, it gives CASSPWDGSGGELFF.

The chain has TRBV27 and TRBJ2-1, with D possibly being TRBD1 (5 bases). In germline, CDR1 is MNHEY, CDR2 SMNVEV (reference sequence). V was pared by 5 bases and J by 9 bases, with 17 bases between. The CDR3 sequence is 14 residues long. The CDR3 nucleotides read TGTGCCAGCAGTGAGGCAGGGTGGTCCATTGAGCAGTTCTTC. Translation: CASSEAGWSIEQFF.

The table lists this clonotype with a few counts. The chain links TRBV6-5 to TRBJ2-7; TRBD2 aligns across 9 bases. CDR3 length: 14 residues. After removal of 2 bases from V and 6 bases from J, the junction contained 5 bases not matched to a gene. Germline V CDR1 and CDR2: MNHEY, SVGAGI. CDR3 sequence: CASSYTGAGGEQYF. The CDR3 DNA sequence: TGTGCCAGCAGTTACACAGGAGCGGGAGGCGAGCAGTACTTC.

The rearrangement joins TRBV20-1 to TRBJ1-5; weak D call: TRBD1 (6 bases). Germline values: CDR1 DFQATT, CDR2 SNEGSKA (reference sequence). This CDR3 has 15 amino acids. Trimming left V 0 bases short and J 3 bases short, with 12 bases between. CDR3: CSARDRPGDNQPQHF. The CDR3 DNA reads as TGCAGTGCTAGAGATCGTCCAGGGGACAATCAGCCCCAGCATTTT.

The CDR3 DNA follows: TGTGCCAGCAGCCCTCGACTAGCGGCCTGGGATGAGCAGTTCTTC. This gives the protein CASSPRLAAWDEQFF. The rearrangement uses TRBV7-8 and TRBJ2-1; 9 bases fit TRBD2. Per the germline V gene, CDR1 is SGHVS and CDR2 is FQNEAQ. The V segment lost 5 bases and the J segment 8 bases; nucleotides outside the gene matches: 10. The CDR3 loop spans 15 amino acids.